The next 4 T cell receptor beta chains were all read from a single sample in a study of T cell changes during pregnancy in multiple sclerosis. The method was immunoSEQ multiplex PCR; TCRdb's version includes in-frame clones alone and lacks a portion of them. The data contain roughly 70,000 clones, 75% to 90% of them singletons. This specimen consisted of peripheral blood, obtained before pregnancy. These TCRs come from a female donor with multiple sclerosis, enrolled in a pregnancy study.

The V call is TRBV5-1, the J call TRBJ1-4; D not resolved. V lost 0 bases, J lost 0 bases, and 6 bases lay in between. The CDR3 runs to 15 residues. Germline loops: CDR1 SGHRS, CDR2 YFSETQ. The CDR3: CASSLGEATNEKLFF. The CDR3 coding sequence is TGCGCCAGCAGCTTGGGTGAGGCAACTAATGAAAAACTGTTTTTT.

The V gene is TRBV7-8, the J gene TRBJ1-5; TRBD1 agrees at 8 bases. The CDR3 covers 18 residues. Unmatched junction bases numbered 19, after V lost 7 bases and J lost 5 bases. CDR1 and CDR2 (germline): SGHVS, FQNEAQ. CDR3 region: CASTPIGGQGGYYQPQHF. The CDR3 coding sequence is TGTGCCAGCACCCCGATAGGCGGACAGGGAGGTTATTATCAGCCCCAGCATTTT.

The V call is TRBV4-1, the J call TRBJ2-1; weak D call: TRBD1 (6 bases). Trimming cost V 4 bases and J 6 bases, with 13 bases left between them. CDR3 size: 14 residues. Germline CDR1 and CDR2: MGHRA and YSYEKL. The CDR3 nucleotides read TGCGCCAGCAGCCTAAAGCAAGGGGGCAATGAGCAGTTCTTC. Protein product: CASSLKQGGNEQFF.

V usage is TRBV10-3 and J usage is TRBJ1-1; D gene uncertain. The CDR3 totals 12 residues. V lost 4 bases, J lost 3 bases, and 6 bases lay in between. CDR1 ENHRY and CDR2 SYGVKD come from the germline V gene. The CDR3 DNA follows: TGTGCCATCAGTGCGATAGACACTGAAGCTTTCTTT. It specifies CAISAIDTEAFF.